This T cell receptor (beta chain) was profiled in a study of T cell repertoires in cytomegalovirus infection (dated 2019 in TCRdb). Turning to the overall study: Recently identified HLA-C-restricted CMV epitopes, whose presentation resists viral immunomodulation, were targeted by peptide stimulations together with well-studied HLA-B-restricted epitopes. Donor HLA type was relevant to the analysis, as public TCR beta signatures indicated carriage of CMV infection together with the matching HLA type. The research as a whole found: The ex vivo response was dominated by HLA-C-restricted CMV-specific TCR beta clonotypes, which also provided the single most frequent clonotype in two of eight donors. In both this cohort and an independent roughly 350-donor cohort, the cumulative frequency of public TCR beta family members distinguished carriers of CMV infection plus the relevant HLA type.

Sequences MNHEY (CDR1) and SVGAGI (CDR2) are obtained from the germline V gene. Relative to germline, V is 0 bases shorter and J is 3 bases shorter, with 6 bases between their ends. The CDR3 sequence holds 13 residues, the cysteine and phenylalanine included. The sequence is cut down to CDR3 DNA, 39 bases in frame from base 1. Worth noting for this clonotype: Its antigen target is currently unknown. The input lacks base qualities; no much larger clone sits a single base away.

The treatment or condition label here, explained by the study, means: in vitro stimulation with specific CMV peptide epitopes to enrich CMV-specific T cells. For sequencing, an Illumina HiSeq 1500 was employed. The public reads were reanalyzed by TCRdb: fastp trimming at Q25, MiXCR alignment, in-frame beta chains only. Duplicate CDR3 protein sequences are folded into a single record with the most common DNA and genes. This sample holds 700,000 to 950,000 distinct CDR3 sequences; roughly 33% were observed only once. Of the sample, around 12% falls within the top ten clones. The chain is assembled from TRBV6-5 and TRBJ2-7, with the D gene not confidently named. The sample was cultured CD8+ T cells from PBMCs, taken from culture after CMV antigen stimulation. The receptor was derived from a human donor in good health (CMV status not recorded). Some clones in this sample may be carry-over from other donors' samples. Here the CDR3 is given as CASSYSRSYEQYF. The DNA reads TGTGCCAGCAGTTACTCGCGCAGCTACGAGCAGTACTTC.